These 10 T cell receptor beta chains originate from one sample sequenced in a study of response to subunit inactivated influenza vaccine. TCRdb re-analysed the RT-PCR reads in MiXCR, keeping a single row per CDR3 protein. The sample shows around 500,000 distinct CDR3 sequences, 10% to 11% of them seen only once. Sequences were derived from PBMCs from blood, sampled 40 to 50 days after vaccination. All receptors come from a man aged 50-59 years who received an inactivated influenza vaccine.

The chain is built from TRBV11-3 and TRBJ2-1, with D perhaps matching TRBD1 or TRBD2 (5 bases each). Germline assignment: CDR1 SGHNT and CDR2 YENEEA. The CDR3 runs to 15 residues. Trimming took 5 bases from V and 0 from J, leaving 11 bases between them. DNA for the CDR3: TGTGCCAGCAGCGAGAGGGACGGCTCCTACAATGAGCAGTTCTTC. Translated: CASSERDGSYNEQFF. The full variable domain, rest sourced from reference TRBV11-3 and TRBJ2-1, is EAGVVQSPRYKIIEKKQPVAFWCNPISGHNTLYWYLQNLGQGPELLIRYENEEAVDDSQLPKDRFSAERLKGVDSTLKIQPAELGDSAVYLCASSERDGSYNEQFFGPGTRLTVL.

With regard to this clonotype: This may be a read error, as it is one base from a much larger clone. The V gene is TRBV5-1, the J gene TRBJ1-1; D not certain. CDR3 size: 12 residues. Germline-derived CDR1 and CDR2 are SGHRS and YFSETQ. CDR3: CASSLDGSKALF. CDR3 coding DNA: TGCGCCAGCAGCTTGGATGGGTCAAAAGCTTTATTT.

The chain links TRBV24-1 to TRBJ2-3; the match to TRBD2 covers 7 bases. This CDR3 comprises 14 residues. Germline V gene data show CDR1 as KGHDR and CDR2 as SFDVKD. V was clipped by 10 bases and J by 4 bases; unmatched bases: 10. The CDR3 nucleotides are TGTGCCACAACTAGCGAGGATAGCCCAGATACGCAGTATTTT. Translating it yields CATTSEDSPDTQYF.

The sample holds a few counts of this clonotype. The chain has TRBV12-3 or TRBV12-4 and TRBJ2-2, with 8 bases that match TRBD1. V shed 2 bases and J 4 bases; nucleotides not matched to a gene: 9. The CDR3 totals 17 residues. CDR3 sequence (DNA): TGTGCCAGCAGTTTATCAGGACAGGGTGATAGCACCGGGGAGCTGTTTTTT. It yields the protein CASSLSGQGDSTGELFF.

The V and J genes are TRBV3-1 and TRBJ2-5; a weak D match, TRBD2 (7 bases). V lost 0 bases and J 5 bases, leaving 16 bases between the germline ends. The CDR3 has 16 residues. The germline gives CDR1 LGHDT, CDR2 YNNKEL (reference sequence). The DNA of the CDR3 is TGTGCCAGCAGCCAAGATCTCCGGGGGGCTAGCGAGACCCAGTACTTC. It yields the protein CASSQDLRGASETQYF.

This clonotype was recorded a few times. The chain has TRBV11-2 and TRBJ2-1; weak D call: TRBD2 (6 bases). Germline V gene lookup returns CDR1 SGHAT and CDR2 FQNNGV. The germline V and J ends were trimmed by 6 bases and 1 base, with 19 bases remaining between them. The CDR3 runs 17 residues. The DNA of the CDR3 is TGTGCCAGCAGACCACTAGCCGGGACGCCGTCCTACAATGAGCAGTTCTTC. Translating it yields CASRPLAGTPSYNEQFF.

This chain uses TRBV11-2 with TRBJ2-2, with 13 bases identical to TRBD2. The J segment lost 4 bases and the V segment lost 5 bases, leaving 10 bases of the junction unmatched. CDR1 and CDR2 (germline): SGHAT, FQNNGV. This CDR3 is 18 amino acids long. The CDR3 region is CASSIQKLAGGSTGELFF. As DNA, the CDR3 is TGTGCCAGCAGCATCCAAAAACTAGCGGGAGGGAGCACCGGGGAGCTGTTTTTT.

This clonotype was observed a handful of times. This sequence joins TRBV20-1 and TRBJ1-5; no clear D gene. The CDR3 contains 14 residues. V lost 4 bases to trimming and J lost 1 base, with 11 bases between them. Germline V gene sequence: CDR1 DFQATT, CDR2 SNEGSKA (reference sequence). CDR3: CSAIRDGSNQPQHF. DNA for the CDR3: TGCAGTGCTATTAGGGATGGGAGCAATCAGCCCCAGCATTTT.

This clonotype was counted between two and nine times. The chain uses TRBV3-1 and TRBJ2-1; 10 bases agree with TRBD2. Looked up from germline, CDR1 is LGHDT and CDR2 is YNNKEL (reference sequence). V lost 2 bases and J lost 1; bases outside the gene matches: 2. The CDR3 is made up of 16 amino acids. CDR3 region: CASSQIAGGSYNEQFF. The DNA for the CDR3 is TGTGCCAGCAGCCAAATAGCGGGAGGTTCCTACAATGAGCAGTTCTTC.

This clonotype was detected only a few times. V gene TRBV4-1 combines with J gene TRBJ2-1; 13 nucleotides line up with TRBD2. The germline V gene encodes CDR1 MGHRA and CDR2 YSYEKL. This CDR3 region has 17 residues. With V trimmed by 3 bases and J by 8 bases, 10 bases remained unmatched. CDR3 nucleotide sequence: TGCGCCAGCAGCCACACACCGGGACTAGCGGGATCCTATGAGCAGTTCTTC. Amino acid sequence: CASSHTPGLAGSYEQFF.